Detailed here is one T cell receptor (beta chain). CDR3 length equals 12 residues. CDR1 and CDR2 (germline): SEHNR, FQNEAQ (reference sequence). The V and J ends lost 5 bases and 10 bases respectively, with 14 bases between them. TCRdb recomputed calls from the 5' RACE reads with MiXCR, one row per CDR3 protein. The sample has tens of thousands of distinct CDR3 sequences, around 20% seen once. The data are from a study of early T cells in non-severe SARS-CoV-2 infection. The TCR comes from an adult who was a healthcare worker with PCR-confirmed SARS-CoV-2 infection or an uninfected control (not recorded which). Sequencing used whole blood, obtained at baseline. V and J are TRBV7-9 and TRBJ1-1; a possible D gene is TRBD1 (5 bases). As DNA, the CDR3 is TGTGCCAGCAGCCAGGGAAAGGTTTTAGCTTTCTTT. The encoded protein is CASSQGKVLAFF.